This entry describes one TCR beta chain. As processed by the authors: Estimated nucleated cell counts came from reference gene primer amplification. Using immunoSEQ multiplex PCR, the repertoire was profiled, and TCRdb retains in-frame clones only, with some absent. For V, J and clone size, that table is used; D and trimming come from the DNA. Here the sample spans approximately 200,000 clones, around four fifths being singletons. The sample is drawn from a study of blood T cell repertoires in COVID-19. Background on the study: The cDNA or gDNA used as material had been derived from T cells, B-cell-depleted T cells, or PBMCs.

Germline V gene lookup returns CDR1 LGHNA and CDR2 YSLEER. With 1 base removed from V and 0 bases from J, the gap between germline ends came to 16 bases. The CDR3 runs to 17 residues. The V call is TRBV4-3, the J call TRBJ2-7; D is possibly TRBD2 (5 bases). Source material: peripheral blood. The origin of this receptor is a woman aged 55-70 years who had recovered from COVID-19. In DNA form, the CDR3 reads TGCGCCAGCAGCCAAGGGATGGCAGCGGCGAGCTCCTACGAGCAGTACTTC. Protein sequence: CASSQGMAAASSYEQYF.